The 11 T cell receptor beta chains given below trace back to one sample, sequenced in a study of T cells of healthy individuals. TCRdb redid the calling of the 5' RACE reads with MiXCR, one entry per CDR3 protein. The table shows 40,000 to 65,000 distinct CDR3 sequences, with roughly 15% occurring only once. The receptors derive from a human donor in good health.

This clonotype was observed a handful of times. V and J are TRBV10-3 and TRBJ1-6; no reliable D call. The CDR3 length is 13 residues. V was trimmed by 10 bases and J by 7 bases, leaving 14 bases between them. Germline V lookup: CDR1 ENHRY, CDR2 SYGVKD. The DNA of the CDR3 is TGTGCCACCGCAGGATACGAGAATTCACCCCTCCACTTT. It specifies CATAGYENSPLHF.

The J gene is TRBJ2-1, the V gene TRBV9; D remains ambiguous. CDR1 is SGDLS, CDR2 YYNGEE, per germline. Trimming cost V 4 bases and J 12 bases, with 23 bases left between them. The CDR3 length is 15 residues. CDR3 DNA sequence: TGTGCCAGCAGCCCCACCATTTGGGTCGAAGGTGGGCAGTTCTTC. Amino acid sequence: CASSPTIWVEGGQFF.

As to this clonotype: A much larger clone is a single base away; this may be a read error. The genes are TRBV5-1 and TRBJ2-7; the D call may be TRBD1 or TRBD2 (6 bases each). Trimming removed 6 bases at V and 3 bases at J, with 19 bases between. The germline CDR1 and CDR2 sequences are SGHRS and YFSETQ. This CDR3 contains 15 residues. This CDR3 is CASTPLGGRVYEQYF. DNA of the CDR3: TGCGCCAGCACTCCCTTAGGGGGGCGAGTCTACGAGCAGTACTTC. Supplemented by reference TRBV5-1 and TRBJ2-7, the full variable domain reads KAGVTQTPRYLIKTRGQQVTLSCSPISGHRSVSWYQQTPGQGLQFLFEYFSETQRNKGNFPGRFSGRQFSNSRSEMNVSTLELGDSALYLCASTPLGGRVYEQYFGPGTRLTVT.

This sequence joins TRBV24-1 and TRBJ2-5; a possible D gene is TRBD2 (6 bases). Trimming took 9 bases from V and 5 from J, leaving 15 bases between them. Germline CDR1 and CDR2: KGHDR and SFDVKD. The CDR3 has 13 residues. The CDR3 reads CATGIGTLETQYF. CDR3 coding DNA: TGTGCCACCGGGATTGGGACTCTCGAGACCCAGTACTTC.

CDR3 region: CASSSQGANTEAFF. In DNA form, the CDR3 reads TGCGCCAGCTCTTCCCAGGGGGCCAACACTGAAGCTTTCTTT. The rearrangement joins TRBV4-3 to TRBJ1-1; 8 bases match TRBD1. Germline CDR1 reads LGHNA; CDR2 reads YSLEER. CDR3 length: 14 residues. The V and J ends lost 8 bases and 2 bases, in that order; junction bases with no gene match: 7.

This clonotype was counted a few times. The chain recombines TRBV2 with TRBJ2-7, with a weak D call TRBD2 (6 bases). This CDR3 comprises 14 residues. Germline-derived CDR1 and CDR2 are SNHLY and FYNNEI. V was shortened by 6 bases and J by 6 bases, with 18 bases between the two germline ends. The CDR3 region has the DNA TGTGCCAGCAGGACCGGGAGCAGAGGCCCCGAGCAGTACTTC. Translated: CASRTGSRGPEQYF.

Here the CDR3 reads CASSSVAGGTTEQYF. In DNA form, the CDR3 reads TGTGCCAGCAGCTCCGTTGCGGGGGGGACTACAGAGCAGTACTTC. The chain joins TRBV7-2 to TRBJ2-7, with 9 bases fitting TRBD2. CDR1 is SGHTA and CDR2 is FQGNSA in the germline V gene. The CDR3 length is 15 residues. J was trimmed by 7 bases and V by 4 bases; bases with no gene match: 11.

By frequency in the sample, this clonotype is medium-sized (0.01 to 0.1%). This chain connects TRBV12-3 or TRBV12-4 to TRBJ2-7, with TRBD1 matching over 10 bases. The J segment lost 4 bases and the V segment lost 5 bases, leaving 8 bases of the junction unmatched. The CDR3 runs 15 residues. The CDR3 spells CASSIRGQGNYEQYF. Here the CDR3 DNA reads TGTGCCAGCAGTATCCGGGGACAGGGGAATTACGAGCAGTACTTC.

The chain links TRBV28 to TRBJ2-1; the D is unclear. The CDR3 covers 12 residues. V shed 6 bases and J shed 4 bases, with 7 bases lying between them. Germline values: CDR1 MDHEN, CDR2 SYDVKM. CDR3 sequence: CASSSQYNEQFF. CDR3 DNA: TGTGCCAGCAGCAGTCAATACAATGAGCAGTTCTTC.

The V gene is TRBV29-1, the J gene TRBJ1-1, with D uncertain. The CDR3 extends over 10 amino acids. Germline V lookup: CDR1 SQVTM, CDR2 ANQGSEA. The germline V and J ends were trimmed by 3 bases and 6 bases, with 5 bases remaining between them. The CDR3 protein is CSVDNAEAFF. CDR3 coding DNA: TGCAGCGTTGACAACGCTGAAGCTTTCTTT.

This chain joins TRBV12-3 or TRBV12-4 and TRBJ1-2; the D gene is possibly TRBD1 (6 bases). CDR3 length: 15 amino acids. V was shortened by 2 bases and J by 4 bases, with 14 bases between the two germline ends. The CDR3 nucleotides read TGTGCCAGCAGTTTAAAACAGGGAGGCGTCTATGGCTACACCTTC. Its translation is CASSLKQGGVYGYTF.